The 32 T cell receptor beta chains listed next were all sequenced from one sample in a study of cytomegalovirus exposure and HLA in healthy donors. It was with 60 Vbeta and 13 Jbeta primers that the PCR ran. Only in-frame clones appear in the TCRdb table, and some are missing; sequencing was by immunoSEQ multiplex PCR. This table holds fewer than 200,000 clones, about 82% found once. Material for sequencing was PBMCs. These receptors were collected from a woman under 30 in good health and CMV-seronegative.

Of note for this clone: Relative to the germline gene, one junction end is altered; a read error may explain this. V and J are TRBV27 and TRBJ1-3; D is perhaps TRBD1 (6 bases). The CDR3 is 14 residues long. Germline V gene data show CDR1 as MNHEY and CDR2 as SMNVEV (reference sequence). CDR3 region: CACSLGQSGNTIYF. The CDR3 DNA follows: TGTGCCTGCAGTCTCGGACAGTCTGGAAACACCATATATTTT.

The gene calls are TRBV4-2 and TRBJ2-5; 8 nucleotides agree with TRBD2. Germline V CDR1 and CDR2: LGHNA, YNFKEQ. V gave up 1 base and J gave up 4 bases; unmatched junction bases: 8. This CDR3 is built from 16 residues. The CDR3 protein is CASSQVQAGAVETQYF. The CDR3 DNA is TGTGCCAGCAGCCAAGTGCAAGCGGGAGCTGTAGAGACCCAGTACTTC.

This sequence joins TRBV5-8 and TRBJ2-4, with D possibly being TRBD1 (5 bases). Germline assignment: CDR1 SGHTS and CDR2 YDEGEE. The V gene lost 0 bases and the J gene lost 0 bases, with 10 bases spanning the gap. The CDR3 totals 16 residues. The CDR3 DNA is TGTGCCAGCAGCTTGGCCGACAGACTAGCCAAAAACATTCAGTACTTC. Translation: CASSLADRLAKNIQYF.

This chain connects TRBV6-6 to TRBJ1-2, with 7 bases fitting TRBD1. CDR3 length: 14 residues. V was pared by 8 bases and J by 1 base, with 7 bases of the junction left unmatched. From germline, CDR1 is MNHNY and CDR2 SVGAGI (reference sequence). The CDR3 protein is CASLQGGHNYGYTF. In nucleotides, the CDR3 is TGTGCCAGCCTCCAGGGGGGCCATAACTATGGCTACACCTTC.

The chain joins TRBV28 to TRBJ2-2; D uncertain. The CDR3 consists of 12 residues. Trimming shortened V by 6 bases and J by 8 bases, and 10 bases separated the two germline ends. Germline V gives CDR1 MDHEN, CDR2 SYDVKM. The CDR3 sequence is CASSHLPGELFF. CDR3 nucleotides: TGTGCCAGCAGCCACCTACCAGGGGAGCTGTTTTTT.

A remark on this clone: Germline is not matched at one junction end, which may reflect a read error. The chain combines TRBV6-5 with TRBJ2-5; 7 nucleotides align to TRBD1. The CDR3 consists of 15 residues. Looked up from germline, CDR1 is MNHEY and CDR2 is SVGAGI. For the CDR3, the DNA is TGTGCCAGCAGTTTCCGCCGGGACAGCTTAGAGGCCCAGTACTTC. Translation gives CASSFRRDSLEAQYF.

The rearrangement joins TRBV7-9 to TRBJ2-2, with 13 bases lining up with TRBD2. V was clipped by 6 bases and J by 0 bases; unmatched bases: 7. Germline V lookup: CDR1 SEHNR, CDR2 FQNEAQ (reference sequence). The CDR3 has 18 residues. Here the CDR3 DNA reads TGTGCCAGCAGATGGACTAGCGGGAGAAAGGCGAACACCGGGGAGCTGTTTTTT. It specifies CASRWTSGRKANTGELFF.

Comments on this clone: The same CDR3 is also encoded by other DNA sequences in this sample. In DNA, the CDR3 is TGTGCCAGCTCACCAGGGGGCGCGAATGAAAAACTGTTTTTT. As protein: CASSPGGANEKLFF. The V and J genes are TRBV18 and TRBJ1-4; D perhaps matches TRBD1 (6 bases). CDR3 length equals 14 residues. The germline V and J ends were trimmed by 2 bases and 5 bases, with 9 bases remaining between them. The V gene's germline CDR1 is KGHSH and CDR2 LQKENI.

On this clone itself: The sample contains more than one DNA sequence encoding this CDR3. The rearrangement joins TRBV11-3 to TRBJ2-3; tentative D call: TRBD1 (5 bases). Per germline, CDR1 SGHNT and CDR2 YENEEA. V gave up 1 base and J gave up 1 base, with 6 bases separating them. This CDR3 comprises 14 residues. CDR3 sequence reads: CASSLVQGTDTQYF. The CDR3 nucleotides read TGTGCCAGCAGCTTAGTACAGGGCACAGATACGCAGTATTTT.

The gene calls are TRBV7-6 and TRBJ2-2; TRBD2 agrees at 9 bases. The germline V gene has CDR1 SGHVS and CDR2 FNYEAQ. This CDR3 comprises 17 residues. The ends lost 1 base at V and 5 bases at J; junction bases unmatched: 8. In DNA, the CDR3 is TGTGCCAGCAGCTTAGGGGTAGCGGGAGTTCATACCGGGGAGCTGTTTTTT. This codes for CASSLGVAGVHTGELFF.

The CDR3 DNA is TGTGCCTGGAGTCTTGGGAGCGGATTCGTCAATGAGCAGTTCTTC. This gives the protein CAWSLGSGFVNEQFF. V usage is TRBV30 and J usage is TRBJ2-1, with a possible D match to TRBD2 (5 bases). The germline gives CDR1 GTSNPN, CDR2 SVGIG (reference sequence). This CDR3 comprises 15 residues. Trimming took off 2 bases at V and 6 bases at J, with 17 bases between the two ends.

The V call is TRBV4-3, the J call TRBJ2-2, with TRBD2 identical over 10 bases. CDR1 is LGHNA and CDR2 is YSLEER in the germline V gene. V was clipped by 1 base and J by 4 bases; unmatched bases: 3. This CDR3 has 16 amino acids. The CDR3 region has the DNA TGCGCCAGCAGCCAAGCTCTAGCGGGAGTCACCGGGGAGCTGTTTTTT. This codes for CASSQALAGVTGELFF.

The rearrangement uses TRBV27 and TRBJ2-7; D possibly corresponds to TRBD2 (6 bases). The CDR3 contains 14 residues. CDR1 and CDR2 from the germline V gene are MNHEY and SMNVEV (reference sequence). Trimming cost V 5 bases and J 0 bases, with 11 bases left between them. CDR3 nucleotides: TGTGCCAGCAGTGCCTCACTAGCCTCCTACGAGCAGTACTTC. Amino acids: CASSASLASYEQYF.

The chain employs TRBV7-3 and TRBJ2-7; 7 bases map to TRBD2. The J segment lost 6 bases and the V segment lost 5 bases, leaving 10 bases of the junction unmatched. Germline lookup yields CDR1 SGHTA and CDR2 FQGTGA. The CDR3 runs to 14 residues. The CDR3 region is CASSLFAGDGEQYF. The CDR3 region has the DNA TGTGCCAGCAGCCTCTTTGCGGGAGATGGCGAGCAGTACTTC.

The chain uses TRBV18 and TRBJ2-3; 13 bases map to TRBD2. The germline CDR1 and CDR2 sequences are KGHSH and LQKENI. The CDR3 has 17 residues. V lost 3 bases and J lost 6; bases outside the gene matches: 9. In DNA, the CDR3 is TGTGCCAGCTCACCCTCCATCGGACTAGCGGGAGTGGATACGCAGTATTTT. It yields the protein CASSPSIGLAGVDTQYF.

V gene TRBV4-2 combines with J gene TRBJ2-7; 14 positions agree with TRBD2. Germline CDR1 and CDR2: LGHNA and YNFKEQ. The junction had 11 bases not matched to a gene; V was cut back by 4 bases and J by 0 bases. This CDR3 spans 19 amino acids. The CDR3 sequence is CASSREGTSGSRFSYEQYF. CDR3 nucleotides: TGTGCCAGCAGCCGGGAGGGGACTAGCGGGAGTAGGTTCTCCTACGAGCAGTACTTC.

In this sample, this clone turned up a few times. This chain connects TRBV5-5 to TRBJ1-1, with D unclear. Trimming cost V 4 bases and J 2 bases, with 18 bases left between them. The length of the CDR3 is 16 residues. Per germline, CDR1 SGHKS and CDR2 YYEKEE (reference sequence). In DNA form, the CDR3 reads TGTGCCAGCAGCCGCGGGGTCCCAGGTTTAAACACTGAAGCTTTCTTT. It is translated as CASSRGVPGLNTEAFF.

The chain uses TRBV5-4 and TRBJ1-2; 9 positions match TRBD1. After removal of 1 base from V and 7 bases from J, the junction contained 8 bases not matched to a gene. The CDR3 is 15 residues long. Germline V gene sequence: CDR1 SGHNT, CDR2 YYREEE (reference sequence). In nucleotides, the CDR3 is TGTGCCAGCAGCTTGTGGGGGGACAGGGTGAGTGGCTACACCTTC. Protein sequence: CASSLWGDRVSGYTF.

The J gene is TRBJ1-1, the V gene TRBV28, with 8 bases fitting TRBD1. CDR1 MDHEN and CDR2 SYDVKM come from the germline V gene. Unmatched junction bases numbered 6, after V lost 6 bases and J lost 0 bases. This CDR3 spans 15 amino acids. The CDR3 coding sequence is TGTGCCAGCAGCCCAGGGGGCACCCTGAACACTGAAGCTTTCTTT. This translates into CASSPGGTLNTEAFF.

This clone came up once. The chain employs TRBV19 and TRBJ2-1; TRBD2 matches 14 bases. Germline V lookup: CDR1 LNHDA, CDR2 SQIVND (reference sequence). The CDR3 is 18 residues long. J was trimmed by 8 bases and V by 3 bases; bases with no gene match: 12. In DNA, the CDR3 is TGTGCCAGTAGTATTCCTAGGTCCGGGACTAGCGGGAGAGATGAGCAGTTCTTC. This translates into CASSIPRSGTSGRDEQFF.

This chain links TRBV27 with TRBJ2-5, with a possible D match to TRBD2 (7 bases). The CDR3 extends over 12 amino acids. V lost 8 bases to trimming and J lost 5 bases, with 12 bases between them. The germline V gene encodes CDR1 MNHEY and CDR2 SMNVEV (reference sequence). The CDR3 spells CASGRGGETQYF. CDR3 DNA sequence: TGTGCCAGCGGGAGGGGGGGGGAGACCCAGTACTTC.

This chain links TRBV5-6 with TRBJ2-7; the D gene is possibly TRBD2 (5 bases). CDR3 length equals 15 residues. V gave up 0 bases and J gave up 0 bases, with 10 bases separating them. In germline, CDR1 is SGHDT, CDR2 YYEEEE. The CDR3 reads CASSLGGRPSYEQYF. DNA for the CDR3: TGTGCCAGCAGCTTGGGTGGGAGACCCTCCTACGAGCAGTACTTC.

CDR3 DNA: TGCGCCAGCAGCTTGGGCCACCATCGCACAGCCAACCCCTCTGGGGCCAACGTCCTGACTTTC. It yields the protein CASSLGHHRTANPSGANVLTF. The chain couples TRBV5-1 to TRBJ2-6; D gene ambiguous. Looked up from germline, CDR1 is SGHRS and CDR2 is YFSETQ. Between the trimmed V and J ends, which lost 0 bases and 0 bases, there was a span of 22 bases. The CDR3 consists of 21 residues.

The gene calls are TRBV6-1 and TRBJ2-1; 7 bases are a match to TRBD2. V trimming: 5 bases; J trimming: 2 bases; junction bases outside the gene matches: 6. This CDR3 is built from 15 residues. CDR1 is MNHNS and CDR2 is SASEGT in the germline V gene. In DNA, the CDR3 is TGTGCCAGCAGTCAAACTAGCGATCCCTACAATGAGCAGTTCTTC. Protein sequence: CASSQTSDPYNEQFF.

The chain employs TRBV29-1 and TRBJ1-2, with TRBD1 matching over 8 bases. In germline, CDR1 is SQVTM, CDR2 ANQGSEA. V dropped 7 bases and J dropped 4; count of bases not matched to a gene: 11. The CDR3 is 14 residues long. CDR3 loop: CSATQGALGYGYTF. In DNA, the CDR3 is TGCAGCGCCACGCAGGGGGCGCTCGGCTATGGCTACACCTTC.

The CDR3 sequence: CSVEGTGINYGYTF. CDR3 in DNA: TGCAGCGTTGAAGGGACAGGGATTAACTATGGCTACACCTTC. The V and J genes are TRBV29-1 and TRBJ1-2; TRBD1 matches 8 bases. Germline assignment: CDR1 SQVTM and CDR2 ANQGSEA. The CDR3 runs 14 residues. Trimming at V came to 1 base and at J to 1 base, leaving 2 bases not matched to a gene. Full variable domain (outside the CDR3, taken from reference TRBV29-1 and TRBJ1-2): SAVISQKPSRDICQRGTSLTIQCQVDSQVTMMFWYRQQPGQSLTLIATANQGSEATYESGFVIDKFPISRPNLTFSTLTVSNMSPEDSSIYLCSVEGTGINYGYTFGSGTRLTVV.

This sequence joins TRBV10-1 and TRBJ1-1, with 7 bases lining up with TRBD1. This CDR3 contains 13 residues. The J segment lost 0 bases and the V segment lost 8 bases, leaving 3 bases of the junction unmatched. Germline lookup yields CDR1 WNHNN and CDR2 SYGVQD (reference sequence). The CDR3, as DNA: TGCGCCAGCTCGGACAGGATGAACACTGAAGCTTTCTTT. It yields the protein CASSDRMNTEAFF.

This clone was seen only once. The sample has other DNA sequences that encode this CDR3 too. This sequence joins TRBV7-8 and TRBJ2-5; 9 bases match TRBD2. This CDR3 has 19 residues. The J segment lost 5 bases and the V segment lost 0 bases, leaving 16 bases of the junction unmatched. CDR1 is SGHVS and CDR2 is FQNEAQ in the germline V gene. In nucleotides, the CDR3 is TGTGCCAGCAGCTTAGCCCTAGCGGGGAGGGTAGAGCTGAGGGAGACCCAGTACTTC. Protein sequence: CASSLALAGRVELRETQYF. Using reference TRBV7-8 and TRBJ2-5 for the parts outside the CDR3, the full variable domain is GAGVSQSPRYKVAKRGQDVALRCDPISGHVSLFWYQQALGQGPEFLTYFQNEAQLDKSGLPSDRFFAERPEGSVSTLKIQRTQQEDSAVYLCASSLALAGRVELRETQYFGPGTRLLVL.

The chain carries TRBV27 and TRBJ2-7; tentative D call: TRBD1 (5 bases). CDR1 MNHEY and CDR2 SMNVEV come from the germline V gene (reference sequence). Trimming removed 6 bases from V and 6 bases from J, with 18 bases in between. The CDR3 extends over 14 amino acids. CDR3 sequence: CASRTRVTGLEQYF. In DNA form, the CDR3 reads TGTGCCAGCAGAACCAGGGTGACCGGTCTCGAGCAGTACTTC.

The sample holds a few counts of this clone. The chain carries TRBV2 and TRBJ1-5; D is possibly TRBD1 (5 bases). Germline CDR1 is SNHLY and CDR2 is FYNNEI. The CDR3 has 14 residues. With 4 bases removed from V and 3 bases from J, the gap between germline ends came to 10 bases. Here the CDR3 DNA reads TGTGCCAGCAGTGGGGGGGGTCCCAATCAGCCCCAGCATTTT. Translation: CASSGGGPNQPQHF.

J is TRBJ2-1 and V is TRBV9; 7 bases are a match to TRBD2. Germline V gives CDR1 SGDLS, CDR2 YYNGEE. The ends lost 0 bases at V and 5 bases at J; junction bases unmatched: 8. This CDR3 contains 16 residues. The CDR3 bases are TGTGCCAGCAGCGTAGGTGGAGCTAGCGGACACAATGAGCAGTTCTTC. Amino acid sequence: CASSVGGASGHNEQFF. Together with reference TRBV9 and TRBJ2-1, the CDR3 gives the full variable domain: DSGVTQTPKHLITATGQRVTLRCSPRSGDLSVYWYQQSLDQGLQFLIQYYNGEERAKGNILERFSAQQFPDLHSELNLSSLELGDSALYFCASSVGGASGHNEQFFGPGTRLTVL.

The chain links TRBV5-6 to TRBJ2-5; TRBD2 matches 7 bases. The CDR3 runs to 16 residues. With V trimmed by 6 bases and J by 5 bases, 16 bases remained unmatched. Germline V gene data show CDR1 as SGHDT and CDR2 as YYEEEE. Written as DNA, the CDR3 is TGTGCCAGCACCCAACTAGCGCCAGAGCCGGGGGAGACCCAGTACTTC. Translation: CASTQLAPEPGETQYF.